This T cell receptor beta chain was recovered during a study of blood T cell repertoires in COVID-19. As for the study in general: PBMCs, B-cell-depleted T cells, or T cells were the source of the cDNA or gDNA that made up the material.

The germline V gene has CDR1 MNHEY and CDR2 SMNVEV (reference sequence). The V segment lost 7 bases and the J segment 4 bases; nucleotides outside the gene matches: 9. The CDR3 loop spans 14 amino acids. In the original analysis: Estimates of nucleated cell counts were drawn from the amplification of reference gene primers. The data were produced by immunoSEQ multiplex PCR, yet TCRdb's version contains in-frame clones alone and is incomplete. From that table come the V and J calls and clone size; the DNA was used to work out D and trimming. The table shows roughly 180,000 clones, with 75% to 90% occurring only once.

Source material: peripheral blood. The sequence derives from a middle-aged woman with COVID-19, enrolled during active disease. V usage is TRBV27 and J usage is TRBJ2-7; TRBD1 aligns across 8 bases. DNA of the CDR3: TGTGCCAGCAAAGACCCGGACAGGGCGTACGAGCAGTACTTC. Translating it yields CASKDPDRAYEQYF.